In its sample, the clone carrying this T cell receptor beta chain was seen a few times. The sample comes from a study of human T cells and chemical hapten exposure. About the research overall: Sensitization employed 2% DPC on approximately 2 cm by approximately 2 cm of upper inner arm skin.

CDR1 is SQVTM and CDR2 is ANQGSEA in the germline V gene. V was pared by 2 bases and J by 3 bases, with 13 bases between. The CDR3 is 14 amino acids. Documented time point: patch test 1, 2 weeks after DPC sensitization. Treatment reported: therapeutic diphenylcyclopropenone sensitization with weekly scalp DPC. Unfractionated whole blood served as the source for total RNA extraction. Every patch test was put on after a blood sample was taken. Attachment of unique molecular identifiers to individual cDNA molecules was performed in the library. TCRdb passed the RACE reads through MiXCR, listing each CDR3 protein once. This table has approximately 41,000 distinct CDR3 sequences, around 3.8% appearing once.

Sequences were derived from whole blood, sampled in connection with sensitization to the hapten diphenylcyclopropenone (DPC). The clonotype comes from a man between 50 and 59 years old with alopecia areata. Some clones in this sample may be carry-over from other donors' samples. V usage is TRBV29-1 and J usage is TRBJ1-2; tentative D call: TRBD1 (5 bases). The CDR3: CSVEWGIYDYGYTF. For the CDR3, the DNA is TGCAGCGTTGAATGGGGGATTTACGACTATGGCTACACCTTC.